This record looks at one TCR beta chain sequence and its context. This clonotype was seen only a few times. The target of this receptor is not known. Base quality data are lacking; no much larger clone is found one base away. This entry comes from a study of T cell repertoires in cytomegalovirus infection (dated by TCRdb to about 2019). A note on the overall study: The peptide stimulations were aimed at well-studied HLA-B-restricted epitopes as well as recently identified HLA-C-restricted CMV epitopes, whose presentation resists viral immunomodulation. Donor HLA type was relevant to the analysis, as public TCR beta signatures indicated carriage of CMV infection together with the matching HLA type.

The data were produced on an Illumina HiSeq 1500. TCRdb reprocessing: public reads trimmed at Q25 with fastp, clones called with MiXCR, in-frame beta chains kept. A single entry per CDR3 protein holds the most common genes and DNA from its merged rows. A total of 650,000 to 900,000 distinct CDR3 sequences appear in this sample, under 35% of them only once. The ten largest clones add up to roughly 13% of the sample. Overall study results and their limits: In both this cohort and an independent cohort of a few hundred donors, the cumulative frequency of public TCR beta family members distinguished carriers of CMV infection plus the relevant HLA type. The ex vivo response was dominated by HLA-C-restricted CMV-specific TCR beta clonotypes, which also provided the single most frequent clonotype in two of eight donors.

Explained via the paper, the treatment or condition label denotes: in vitro stimulation with specific CMV peptide epitopes to enrich CMV-specific T cells. The CDR3 contains 14 residues, cysteine and phenylalanine counted. Only the CDR3 part of the read is kept: 42 bases, read in frame from the first base. The germline V gene (reference sequence) supplies CDR1 SGHNT and CDR2 YYREEE. V gives up 2 bases and J gives up 4 bases, and the segment between their germline ends measures 12 bases. The TCR was taken from a human donor in good health (CMV status not recorded). Some clones in this sample may be carry-over from other donors' samples. This sequence uses TRBV5-4 and TRBJ1-1; the D gene identity is not certain. This material consisted of cultured CD8+ T cells from PBMCs, taken from culture after CMV antigen stimulation. The DNA sequence reads TGTGCCAGCAGCTTCGCCGTGGGCGGCACTGAAGCTTTCTTT. Its coded protein is CASSFAVGGTEAFF. The variable domain in full, with residues beyond the CDR3 obtained from the reference TRBV5-4 and TRBJ1-1 genes, is ETGVTQSPTHLIKTRGQQVTLRCSSQSGHNTVSWYQQALGQGPQFIFQYYREEENGRGNFPPRFSGLQFPNYSSELNVNALELDDSALYLCASSFAVGGTEAFFGQGTRLTVV.